The clone carrying this T cell receptor (beta chain) was seen only once. These data come from a study of long-term antiretroviral therapy in people with HIV. Trimming took off 1 base at V and 2 bases at J, with 13 bases between the two ends. Germline CDR1 and CDR2: MDHEN and SYDVKM. This CDR3 contains 16 residues. Treatment locations for all participants with HIV were in the United States. Version v3.0 of the immunoSEQ assay was performed at survey level. Sequencing used immunoSEQ multiplex PCR; TCRdb keeps in-frame clones, though not all of them. The sample holds roughly 17,000 clones, less than 85% seen once.

The V gene is TRBV28, the J gene TRBJ2-3; maybe TRBD1 (5 bases). The specimen was unsorted PBMCs, collected at the start of antiretroviral therapy. This receptor was obtained from a man aged 30 to 39 with HIV. DNA for the CDR3: TGTGCCAGCAGTTTATATCAGGACACACTCACAGATACGCAGTATTTT. Its translation: CASSLYQDTLTDTQYF.